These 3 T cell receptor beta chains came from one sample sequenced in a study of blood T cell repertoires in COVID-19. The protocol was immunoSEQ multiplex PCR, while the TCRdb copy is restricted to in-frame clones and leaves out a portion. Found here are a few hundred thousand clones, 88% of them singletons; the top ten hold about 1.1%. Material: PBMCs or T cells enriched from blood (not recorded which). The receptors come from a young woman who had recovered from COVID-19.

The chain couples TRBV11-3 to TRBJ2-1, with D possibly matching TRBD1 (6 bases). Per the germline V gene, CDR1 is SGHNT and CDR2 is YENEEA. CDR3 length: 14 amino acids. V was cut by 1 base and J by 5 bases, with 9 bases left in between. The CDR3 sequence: CASSLVTGNNEQFF. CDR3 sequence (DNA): TGTGCCAGCAGCTTAGTTACAGGGAACAATGAGCAGTTCTTC.

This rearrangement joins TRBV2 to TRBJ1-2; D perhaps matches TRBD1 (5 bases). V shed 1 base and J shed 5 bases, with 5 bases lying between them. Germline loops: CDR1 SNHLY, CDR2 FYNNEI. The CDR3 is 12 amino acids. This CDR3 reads CASSEEGYGYTF. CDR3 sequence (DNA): TGTGCCAGCAGTGAAGAGGGGTATGGCTACACCTTC.

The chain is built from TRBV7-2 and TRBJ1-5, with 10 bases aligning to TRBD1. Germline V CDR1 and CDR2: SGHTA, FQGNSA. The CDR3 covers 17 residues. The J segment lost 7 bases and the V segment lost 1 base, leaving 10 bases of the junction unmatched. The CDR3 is CASSLGQGAPVGQPQHF. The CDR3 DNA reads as TGTGCCAGCAGCTTAGGACAGGGGGCTCCTGTAGGACAGCCCCAGCATTTT.